The source of this T cell receptor (beta chain) is a study of T-cell reconstitution after alpha-beta-depleted transplantation in children. Findings and limits, study-wide: Newly generated T cells supplied most T-cell counts and diversity one year post-transplant. After transplant, at about two months, alpha-beta T cells were reportedly derived from several hundred expanded graft clones.

This clonotype was detected many times. Its cognate antigen is unknown. V was clipped by 4 bases and J by 3 bases, with 14 bases between them. The germline CDR1 and CDR2 sequences are SGHRS and YFSETQ. The CDR3 has 15 amino acids. The library targeted TCRbeta and was prepared with unique molecular identifiers. In TCRdb, the PCR reads were re-called with MiXCR into one record per CDR3 protein. The sample gives under 300,000 distinct CDR3 sequences, roughly 11% of which show up once; 23% is in the top ten. This chain connects TRBV5-1 to TRBJ1-5; D not certain. The sequence was collected from a male patient between 2 and 15 years old who had a stem cell transplant for chronic granulomatous disease, so the T cells may come from the graft donor. The input for sequencing was peripheral blood, taken 180 days after TCRalphabeta/CD19-depleted stem cell transplant. DNA for the CDR3: TGCGCCAGCAGCGACGGGAAGAGCCCCAATCAGCCCCAGCATTTT. Protein product: CASSDGKSPNQPQHF.